This TCR beta chain is drawn from a study of blood T cell repertoires in COVID-19. Only in-frame clones appear in the TCRdb table, and some are missing; sequencing was by immunoSEQ multiplex PCR. The data show about 100,000 clones, roughly 90% seen once. V lost 7 bases and J lost 3; bases outside the gene matches: 8. Germline V gene data show CDR1 as MNHEY and CDR2 as SVGAGI. The CDR3 length is 15 residues. This chain uses TRBV6-5 with TRBJ2-2, with 7 bases lining up with TRBD2. The receptor comes from a human donor with COVID-19, enrolled during active disease. The donor label of this sample is uncertain. Sequences were obtained from peripheral blood. The chain's CDR3 is CASIGGGSYTGELFF. The CDR3 nucleotides are TGTGCCAGCATCGGGGGAGGGAGCTACACCGGGGAGCTGTTTTTT.